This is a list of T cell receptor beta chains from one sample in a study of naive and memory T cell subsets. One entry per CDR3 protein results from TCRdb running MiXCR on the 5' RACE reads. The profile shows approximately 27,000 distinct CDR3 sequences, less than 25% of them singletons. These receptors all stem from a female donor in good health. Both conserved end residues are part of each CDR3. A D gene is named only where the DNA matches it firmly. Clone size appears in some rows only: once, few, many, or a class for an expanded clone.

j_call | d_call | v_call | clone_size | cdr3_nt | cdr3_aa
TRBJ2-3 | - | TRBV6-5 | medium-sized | TGTGCCAGCAGTTACGGGGACTCCCCGGGCACAGATACGCAGTATTTT | CASSYGDSPGTDTQYF
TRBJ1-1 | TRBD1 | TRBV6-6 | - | TGTGCCAGCAGTAACAGGGGTTCGAACACTGAAGCTTTCTTT | CASSNRGSNTEAFF
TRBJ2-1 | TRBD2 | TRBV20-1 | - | TGCAGTGCAGTCTACGCGGGAGGGCATGAGCAGTTCTTC | CSAVYAGGHEQFF
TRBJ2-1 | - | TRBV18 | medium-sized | TGTGCCAGCTCACCCTACCGGGACAAGTCCTACAATGAGCAGTTCTTC | CASSPYRDKSYNEQFF
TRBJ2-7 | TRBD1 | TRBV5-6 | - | TGTGCCAGCAGCCCAGGGACAGGGGAACGCGAGCAGTACTTC | CASSPGTGEREQYF
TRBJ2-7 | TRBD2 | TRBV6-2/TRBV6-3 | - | TGTGCCAGCAGTACCTCTAGCGGGCGTAACCTCTACGAGCAGTACTTC | CASSTSSGRNLYEQYF
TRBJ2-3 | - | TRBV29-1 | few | TGCAGCGTTGACCCAGCCACAGATACGCAGTATTTT | CSVDPATDTQYF
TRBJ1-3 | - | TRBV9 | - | TGTGCCAGCAGCGTAGGGGGATCGGGAGGAAACACCATATATTTT | CASSVGGSGGNTIYF
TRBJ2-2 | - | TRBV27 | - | TGTGCCAGCAGTTCGGGGGCCGGGGAGCTGTTTTTT | CASSSGAGELFF
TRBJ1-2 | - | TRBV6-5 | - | TGTGCCAGCAGTTACTGGGAAAGTAGGGGCTACACCTTC | CASSYWESRGYTF
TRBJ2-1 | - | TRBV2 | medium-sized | TGTGCCAGCGGAGGGACTGATGGATCGACGAGTGAGCAGTTCTTC | CASGGTDGSTSEQFF
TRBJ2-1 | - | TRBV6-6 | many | TGTGCCAGCACCACCCCCTGGGGGACGAGCTCCTACAATGAGCAGTTCTTC | CASTTPWGTSSYNEQFF
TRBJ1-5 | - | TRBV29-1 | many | TGCAGCGTTGAACAGGGAGGGCAGCCCCAGCATTTT | CSVEQGGQPQHF
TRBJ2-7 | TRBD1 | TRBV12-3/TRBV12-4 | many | TGTGCCAGCAGGATGACAGGGTCCCACGAGCAGTACTTC | CASRMTGSHEQYF
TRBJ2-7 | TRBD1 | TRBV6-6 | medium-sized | TGTGCCAGCAGCCTCTGGACAGGGGGCTACGAGCAGTACTTC | CASSLWTGGYEQYF
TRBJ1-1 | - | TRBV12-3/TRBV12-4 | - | TGTGCCAGCAGCCTAGCGCGGGACACCCCCTTAGCTTTCTTT | CASSLARDTPLAFF
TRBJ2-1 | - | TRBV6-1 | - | TGTGCCAGCAGGGTTGGGGCCGGGGCAGGTGAGCAGTTCTTC | CASRVGAGAGEQFF
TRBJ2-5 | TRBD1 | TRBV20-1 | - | TGCAGTGCTATGCCAGGGGGAGAGACCCAGTACTTC | CSAMPGGETQYF
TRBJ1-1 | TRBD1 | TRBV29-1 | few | TGCAGCGTTGGCAGGGGGGACACTGAAGCTTTCTTT | CSVGRGDTEAFF
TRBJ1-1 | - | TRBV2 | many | TGTGCCAGCAGTGAGGGCGGGGGCAACACTGAAGCTTTCTTT | CASSEGGGNTEAFF
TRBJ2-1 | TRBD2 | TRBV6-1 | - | TGTGCCAGCAGTGAACTAGCGGTAGGTGAGCAGTTCTTC | CASSELAVGEQFF
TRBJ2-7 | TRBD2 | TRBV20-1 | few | TGCAGTGCTAGAGCGGCTAGCGGGAGTTCTTTCCACGAGCAGTACTTC | CSARAASGSSFHEQYF
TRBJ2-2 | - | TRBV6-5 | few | TGTGCCAGCAGCGCTCCTGGCGGGGAGCTGTTTTTT | CASSAPGGELFF
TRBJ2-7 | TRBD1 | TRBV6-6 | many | TGTGCCAGCAGTTACGGGCAGGGGGTCTACGAGCAGTACTTC | CASSYGQGVYEQYF
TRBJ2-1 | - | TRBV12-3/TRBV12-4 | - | TGTGCCAGCAGTTTAGCGCTAGAGGGAAGCTTAGGGCATGAGCAGTTCTTC | CASSLALEGSLGHEQFF
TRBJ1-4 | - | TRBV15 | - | TGTGCCACCAGCGTAATTAGGGGCACGGGAGAAAAACTGTTTTTT | CATSVIRGTGEKLFF
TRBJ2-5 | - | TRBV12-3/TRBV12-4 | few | TGTGCCAGCAGTTTCAATAGGGATCAAGAGACCCAGTACTTC | CASSFNRDQETQYF
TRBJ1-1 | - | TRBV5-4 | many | TGTGCCAGCAGCTTGGGGGGCTATAGGAGCACTGAAGCTTTCTTT | CASSLGGYRSTEAFF
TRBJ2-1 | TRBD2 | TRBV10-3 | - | TGTGCCATCAGTGTCAGGACTAGCGGGGGGACCTCCTACAATGAGCAGTTCTTC | CAISVRTSGGTSYNEQFF
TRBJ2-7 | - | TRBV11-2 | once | TGTGCCAGCAGCTTTTTCGGGAATCCACTCGACGAGCAGTACTTC | CASSFFGNPLDEQYF
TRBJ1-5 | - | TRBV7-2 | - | TGTGCCAGCAGCTTAGTTGGCGGGAGGCCCCAGCATTTT | CASSLVGGRPQHF
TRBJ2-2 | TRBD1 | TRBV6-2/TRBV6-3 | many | TGTGCCGCGGGACAGGGTAGCCGGGAGCTGTTTTTT | CAAGQGSRELFF
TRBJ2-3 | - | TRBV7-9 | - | TGTGCCAGCAGCTTAGAGACAGATACGCAGTATTTT | CASSLETDTQYF
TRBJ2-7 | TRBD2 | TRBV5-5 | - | TGTGCCAGCAGCCCATGGGGGGGGTCAAACTACGAGCAGTACTTC | CASSPWGGSNYEQYF
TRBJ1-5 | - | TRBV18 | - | TGTGCCAGCTCAATTTACGGCCTTAATCAGCCCCAGCATTTT | CASSIYGLNQPQHF
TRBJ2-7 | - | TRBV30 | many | TGTGCCTGGGGGGGTGGAACATTTGCCTCCTACGAGCAGTACTTC | CAWGGGTFASYEQYF
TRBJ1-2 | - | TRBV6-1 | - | TGTGCCAGCAGTGAAGCAATGGGGGACTATGGCTACACCTTC | CASSEAMGDYGYTF
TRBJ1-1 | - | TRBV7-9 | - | TGTGCCAGCAGCTTAGGGGGGGCTGAAGCTTTCTTT | CASSLGGAEAFF
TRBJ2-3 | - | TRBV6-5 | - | TGTGCCAGCAGTTACTCGGACGGTCAGGGAGATACGCAGTATTTT | CASSYSDGQGDTQYF
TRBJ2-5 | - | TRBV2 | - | TGTGCCAGCAGGGGCGGGTCCGGGACCCAGTACTTC | CASRGGSGTQYF
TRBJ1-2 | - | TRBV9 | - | TGTGCCAGCAGCGTAGCTGAGCGGATGTATGGCTACACCTTC | CASSVAERMYGYTF
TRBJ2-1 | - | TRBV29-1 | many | TGCAGCGTTGAACCTACCTACAATGAGCAGTTCTTC | CSVEPTYNEQFF
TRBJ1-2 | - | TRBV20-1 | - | TGCAGTGCTAGAGATCGGTACGGTAGTGGCCCTGGGGCTTATGGCTACACCTTC | CSARDRYGSGPGAYGYTF
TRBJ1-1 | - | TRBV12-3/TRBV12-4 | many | TGTGCCAGCAGTCAATTAGGGGGGGCGAACACTGAAGCTTTCTTT | CASSQLGGANTEAFF
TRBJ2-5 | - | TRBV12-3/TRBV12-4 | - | TGTGCCAGCGGAAACCTAGGAGAGACCCAGTACTTC | CASGNLGETQYF
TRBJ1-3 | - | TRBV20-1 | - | TGCAGTGCTAGGGGGGGGGGAAACACCATATATTTT | CSARGGGNTIYF